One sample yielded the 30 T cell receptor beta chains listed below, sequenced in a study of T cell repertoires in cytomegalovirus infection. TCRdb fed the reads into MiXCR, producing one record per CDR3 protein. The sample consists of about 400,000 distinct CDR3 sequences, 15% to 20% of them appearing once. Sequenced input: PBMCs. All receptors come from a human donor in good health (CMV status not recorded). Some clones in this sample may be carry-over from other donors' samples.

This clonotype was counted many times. CDR3 DNA: TGTGCCAGCAGCCGGACCTACGAGCAGTACTTC. Its protein is CASSRTYEQYF. V gene TRBV6-2 or TRBV6-3 combines with J gene TRBJ2-7; D not certain. The CDR3 sequence is 11 residues long. V was trimmed by 6 bases and J by 2 bases, leaving 5 bases between them. CDR1 is MNHEY, CDR2 SVGEGT, per germline.

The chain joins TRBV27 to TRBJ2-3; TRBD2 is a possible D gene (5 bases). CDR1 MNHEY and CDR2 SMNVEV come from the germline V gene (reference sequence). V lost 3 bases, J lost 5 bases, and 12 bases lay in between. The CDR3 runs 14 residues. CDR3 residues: CASSFGVHRDTQYF. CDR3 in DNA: TGTGCCAGCAGTTTCGGGGTTCACCGAGATACGCAGTATTTT.

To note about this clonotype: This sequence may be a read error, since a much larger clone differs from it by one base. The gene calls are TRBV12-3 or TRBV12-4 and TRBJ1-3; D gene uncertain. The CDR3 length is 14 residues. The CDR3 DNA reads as TGTGCCAGCAGTAGGTGGCAATCTGGAAACACCATGTATTTT. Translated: CASSRWQSGNTMYF.

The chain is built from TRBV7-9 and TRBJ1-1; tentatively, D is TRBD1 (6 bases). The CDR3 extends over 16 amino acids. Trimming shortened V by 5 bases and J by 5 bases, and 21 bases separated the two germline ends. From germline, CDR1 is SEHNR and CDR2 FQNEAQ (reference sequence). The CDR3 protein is CASSPSGVGAWTEAFF. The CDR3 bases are TGTGCCAGCAGCCCTAGTGGGGTGGGGGCATGGACTGAAGCTTTCTTT. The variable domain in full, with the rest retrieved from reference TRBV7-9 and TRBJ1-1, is DTGVSQNPRHKITKRGQNVTFRCDPISEHNRLYWYRQTLGQGPEFLTYFQNEAQLEKSRLLSDRFSAERPKGSFSTLEIQRTEQGDSAMYLCASSPSGVGAWTEAFFGQGTRLTVV.

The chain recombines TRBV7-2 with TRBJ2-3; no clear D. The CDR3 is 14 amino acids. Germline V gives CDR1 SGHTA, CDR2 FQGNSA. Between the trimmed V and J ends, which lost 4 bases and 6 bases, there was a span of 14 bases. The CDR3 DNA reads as TGTGCCAGCAGCTCCCGACACGATCTGGATACGCAGTATTTT. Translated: CASSSRHDLDTQYF. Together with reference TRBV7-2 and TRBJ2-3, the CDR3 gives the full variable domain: GAGVSQSPSNKVTEKGKDVELRCDPISGHTALYWYRQSLGQGLEFLIYFQGNSAPDKSGLPSDRFSAERTGGSVSTLTIQRTQQEDSAVYLCASSSRHDLDTQYFGPGTRLTVL.

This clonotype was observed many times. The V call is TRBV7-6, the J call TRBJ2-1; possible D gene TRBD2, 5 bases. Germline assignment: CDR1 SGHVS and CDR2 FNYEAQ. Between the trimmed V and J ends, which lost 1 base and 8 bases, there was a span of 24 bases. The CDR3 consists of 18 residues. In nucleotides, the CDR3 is TGTGCCAGCAGCTTAGTCCCAGAGGGCCCTGACGGAGTCGATGAGCAGTTCTTC. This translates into CASSLVPEGPDGVDEQFF.

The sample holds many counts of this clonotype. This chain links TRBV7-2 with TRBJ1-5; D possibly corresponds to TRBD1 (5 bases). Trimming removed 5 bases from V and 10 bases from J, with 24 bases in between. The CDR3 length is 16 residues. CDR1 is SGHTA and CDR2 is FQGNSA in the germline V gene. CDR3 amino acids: CASSLPTASGGGPQHF. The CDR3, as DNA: TGTGCCAGCAGCCTACCAACGGCGTCGGGGGGGGGACCCCAGCATTTT.

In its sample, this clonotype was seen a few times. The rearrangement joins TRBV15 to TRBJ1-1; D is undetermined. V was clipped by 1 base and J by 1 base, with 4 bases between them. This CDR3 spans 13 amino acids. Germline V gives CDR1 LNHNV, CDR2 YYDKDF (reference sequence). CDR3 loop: CATSRGPNTEAFF. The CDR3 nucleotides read TGTGCCACCAGCAGAGGACCGAACACTGAAGCTTTCTTT.

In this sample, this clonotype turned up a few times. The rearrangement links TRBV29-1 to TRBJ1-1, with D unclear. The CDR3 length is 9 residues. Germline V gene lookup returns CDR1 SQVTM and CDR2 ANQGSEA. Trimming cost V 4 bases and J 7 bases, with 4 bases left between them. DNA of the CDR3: TGCAGCGTTGGTGATGAAGCTTTCTTT. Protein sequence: CSVGDEAFF.

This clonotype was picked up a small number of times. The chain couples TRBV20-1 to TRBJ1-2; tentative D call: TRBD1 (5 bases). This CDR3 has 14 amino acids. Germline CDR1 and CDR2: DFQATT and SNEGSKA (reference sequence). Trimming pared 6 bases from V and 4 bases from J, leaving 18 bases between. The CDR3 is CSAPRDTALYGYTF. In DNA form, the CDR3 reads TGCAGTGCCCCCAGGGATACCGCCCTCTATGGCTACACCTTC.

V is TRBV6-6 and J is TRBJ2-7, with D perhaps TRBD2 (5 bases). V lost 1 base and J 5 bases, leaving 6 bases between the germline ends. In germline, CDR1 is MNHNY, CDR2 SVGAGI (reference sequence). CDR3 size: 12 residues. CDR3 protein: CASSYWRDEQYF. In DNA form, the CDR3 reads TGTGCCAGCAGTTACTGGCGGGACGAGCAGTACTTC.

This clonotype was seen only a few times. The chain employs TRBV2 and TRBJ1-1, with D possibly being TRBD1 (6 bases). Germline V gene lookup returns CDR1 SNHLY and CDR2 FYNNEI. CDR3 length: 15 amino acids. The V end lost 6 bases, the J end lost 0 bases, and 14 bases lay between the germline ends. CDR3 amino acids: CASSARDRLNTEAFF. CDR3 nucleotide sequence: TGTGCCAGCAGCGCCCGCGACAGGTTGAACACTGAAGCTTTCTTT.

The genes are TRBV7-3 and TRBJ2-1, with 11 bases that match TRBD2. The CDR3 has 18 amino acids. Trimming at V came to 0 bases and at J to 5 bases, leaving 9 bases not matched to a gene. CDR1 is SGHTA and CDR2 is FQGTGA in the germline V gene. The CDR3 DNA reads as TGTGCCAGCAGCTTAACCCAGCCGGGACTAGCGGCGAACAATGAGCAGTTCTTC. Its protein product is CASSLTQPGLAANNEQFF.

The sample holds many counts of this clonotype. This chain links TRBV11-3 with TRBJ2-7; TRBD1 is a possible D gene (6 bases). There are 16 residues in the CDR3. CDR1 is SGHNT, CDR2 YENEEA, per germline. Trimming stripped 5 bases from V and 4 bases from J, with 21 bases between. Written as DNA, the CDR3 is TGTGCCAGCAGCGGCGACAGGACGACCAATTCTTACGAGCAGTACTTC. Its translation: CASSGDRTTNSYEQYF.

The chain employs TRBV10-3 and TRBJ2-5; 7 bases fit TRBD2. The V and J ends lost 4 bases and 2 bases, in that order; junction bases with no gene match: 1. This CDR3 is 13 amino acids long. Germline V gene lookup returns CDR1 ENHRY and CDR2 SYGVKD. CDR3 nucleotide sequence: TGTGCCATCAGTGGGGGGGGACAAGAGACCCAGTACTTC. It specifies CAISGGGQETQYF.

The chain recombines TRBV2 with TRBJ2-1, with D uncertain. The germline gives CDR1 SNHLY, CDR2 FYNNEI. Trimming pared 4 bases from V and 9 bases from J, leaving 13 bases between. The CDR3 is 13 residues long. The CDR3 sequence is CASSVQGIGEQFF. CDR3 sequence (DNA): TGTGCCAGCAGTGTTCAAGGGATTGGTGAGCAGTTCTTC.

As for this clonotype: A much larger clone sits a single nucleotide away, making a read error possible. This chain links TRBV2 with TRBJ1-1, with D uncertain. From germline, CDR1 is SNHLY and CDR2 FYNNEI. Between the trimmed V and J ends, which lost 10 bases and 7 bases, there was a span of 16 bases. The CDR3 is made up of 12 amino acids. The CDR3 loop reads CANQGLGNEAFF. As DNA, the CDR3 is TGTGCCAACCAAGGACTCGGAAATGAAGCTTTCTTT.

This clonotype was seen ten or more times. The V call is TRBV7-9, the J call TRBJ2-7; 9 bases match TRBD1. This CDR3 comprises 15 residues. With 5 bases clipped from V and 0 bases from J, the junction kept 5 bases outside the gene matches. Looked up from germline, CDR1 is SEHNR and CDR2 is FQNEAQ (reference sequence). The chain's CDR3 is CASSVGQGVSYEQYF. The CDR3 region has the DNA TGTGCCAGCAGCGTGGGACAGGGAGTCTCCTACGAGCAGTACTTC. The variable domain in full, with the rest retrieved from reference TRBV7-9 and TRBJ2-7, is DTGVSQNPRHKITKRGQNVTFRCDPISEHNRLYWYRQTLGQGPEFLTYFQNEAQLEKSRLLSDRFSAERPKGSFSTLEIQRTEQGDSAMYLCASSVGQGVSYEQYFGPGTRLTVT.

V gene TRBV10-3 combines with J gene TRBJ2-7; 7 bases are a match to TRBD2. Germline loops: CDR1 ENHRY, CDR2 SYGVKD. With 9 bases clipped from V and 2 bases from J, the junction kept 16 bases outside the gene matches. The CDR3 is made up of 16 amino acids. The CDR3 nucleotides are TGTGCCATAACCGACGGAAGGAAAAGCGGGACCTACGAGCAGTACTTC. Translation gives CAITDGRKSGTYEQYF.

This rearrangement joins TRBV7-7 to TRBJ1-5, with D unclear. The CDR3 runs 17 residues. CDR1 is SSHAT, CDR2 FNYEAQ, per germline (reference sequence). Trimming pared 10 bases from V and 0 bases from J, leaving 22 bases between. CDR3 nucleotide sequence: TGTGCCAACCTCTATCCCCCGAGCGGGAATAGCAATCAGCCCCAGCATTTT. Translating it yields CANLYPPSGNSNQPQHF.

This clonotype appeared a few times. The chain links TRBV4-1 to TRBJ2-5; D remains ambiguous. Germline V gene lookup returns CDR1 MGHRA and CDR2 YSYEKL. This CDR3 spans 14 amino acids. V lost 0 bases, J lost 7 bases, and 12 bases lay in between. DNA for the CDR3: TGCGCCAGCAGCCAAGATGCACAGCTGGGGACCCAGTACTTC. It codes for CASSQDAQLGTQYF.

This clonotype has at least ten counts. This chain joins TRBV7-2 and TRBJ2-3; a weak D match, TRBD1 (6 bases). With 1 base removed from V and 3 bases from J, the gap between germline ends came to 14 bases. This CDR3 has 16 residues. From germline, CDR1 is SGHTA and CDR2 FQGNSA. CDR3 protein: CASSLVSGTITDTQYF. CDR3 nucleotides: TGTGCCAGCAGCTTAGTCTCCGGGACAATTACAGATACGCAGTATTTT.

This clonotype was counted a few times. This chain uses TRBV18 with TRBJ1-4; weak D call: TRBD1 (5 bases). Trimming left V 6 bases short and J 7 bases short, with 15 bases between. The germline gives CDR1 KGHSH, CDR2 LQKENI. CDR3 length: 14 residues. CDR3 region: CASSTVRGGEKLFF. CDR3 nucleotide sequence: TGTGCCAGCTCCACGGTCCGGGGGGGTGAAAAACTGTTTTTT. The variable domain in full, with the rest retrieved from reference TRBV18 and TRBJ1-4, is NAGVMQNPRHLVRRRGQEARLRCSPMKGHSHVYWYRQLPEEGLKFMVYLQKENIIDESGMPKERFSAEFPKEGPSILRIQQVVRGDSAAYFCASSTVRGGEKLFFGSGTQLSVL.

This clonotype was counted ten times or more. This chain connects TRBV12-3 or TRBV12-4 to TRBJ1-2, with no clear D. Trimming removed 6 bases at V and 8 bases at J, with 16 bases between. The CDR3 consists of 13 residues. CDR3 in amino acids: CASSFPGRPGYTF. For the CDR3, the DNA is TGTGCCAGCAGCTTTCCAGGCCGCCCCGGCTACACCTTC.

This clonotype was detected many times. The CDR3 loop is CASSPRRKEQDGYTF. The CDR3 bases are TGTGCCAGCAGCCCCCGCCGGAAGGAACAAGATGGCTACACCTTC. The chain has TRBV7-2 and TRBJ1-2; D is uncertain. Germline CDR1 and CDR2: SGHTA and FQGNSA. Trimming shortened V by 5 bases and J by 6 bases, and 19 bases separated the two germline ends. The CDR3 spans 15 residues.

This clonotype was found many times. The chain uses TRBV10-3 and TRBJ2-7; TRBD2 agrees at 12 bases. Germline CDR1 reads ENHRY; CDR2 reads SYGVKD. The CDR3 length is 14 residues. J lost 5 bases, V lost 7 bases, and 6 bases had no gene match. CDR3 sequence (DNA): TGTGCCATCACCCGACTAGCGGGAGCTGACGAGCAGTACTTC. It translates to CAITRLAGADEQYF.

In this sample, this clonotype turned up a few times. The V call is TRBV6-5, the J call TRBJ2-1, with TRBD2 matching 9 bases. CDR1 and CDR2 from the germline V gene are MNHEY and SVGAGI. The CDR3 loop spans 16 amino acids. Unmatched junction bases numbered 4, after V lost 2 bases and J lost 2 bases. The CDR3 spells CASSYVGGRAYNEQFF. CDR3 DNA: TGTGCCAGCAGTTACGTGGGCGGGAGGGCCTACAATGAGCAGTTCTTC.

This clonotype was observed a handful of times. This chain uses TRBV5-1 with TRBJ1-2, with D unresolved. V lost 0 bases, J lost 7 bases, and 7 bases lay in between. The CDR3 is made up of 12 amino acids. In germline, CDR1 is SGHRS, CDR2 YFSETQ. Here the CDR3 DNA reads TGCGCCAGCAGCTTGGAGTATGGTGGCTACACCTTC. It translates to CASSLEYGGYTF. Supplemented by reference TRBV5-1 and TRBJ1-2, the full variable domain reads KAGVTQTPRYLIKTRGQQVTLSCSPISGHRSVSWYQQTPGQGLQFLFEYFSETQRNKGNFPGRFSGRQFSNSRSEMNVSTLELGDSALYLCASSLEYGGYTFGSGTRLTVV.

CDR3 nucleotides: TGTGCCAGCAGCGTCGGCGGTCTGGCCAGGGGAGATACGCAGTATTTT. Amino acids: CASSVGGLARGDTQYF. The chain combines TRBV9 with TRBJ2-3, with D tentatively TRBD1 (6 bases). The CDR3 totals 16 residues. The V end lost 2 bases, the J end lost 5 bases, and 18 bases lay between the germline ends. Looked up from germline, CDR1 is SGDLS and CDR2 is YYNGEE. The whole variable domain, remainder taken from reference TRBV9 and TRBJ2-3, is DSGVTQTPKHLITATGQRVTLRCSPRSGDLSVYWYQQSLDQGLQFLIQYYNGEERAKGNILERFSAQQFPDLHSELNLSSLELGDSALYFCASSVGGLARGDTQYFGPGTRLTVL.

CDR3 in DNA: TGCGCCAGCAGCTTGGGAAGGGGTTACACCGGGGAGCTGTTTTTT. Protein sequence: CASSLGRGYTGELFF. The rearrangement joins TRBV5-1 to TRBJ2-2; tentative D call: TRBD1 (5 bases). CDR3 length equals 15 residues. V lost 0 bases and J 3 bases, leaving 9 bases between the germline ends. Germline CDR1 and CDR2: SGHRS and YFSETQ.